The entry that follows covers one T cell receptor (beta chain) sequence. Its antigen is undetermined. Both 60 Vbeta primers and 13 Jbeta primers went into the PCR. Repertoires were generated with immunoSEQ multiplex PCR, while TCRdb's copy carries only in-frame clones and drops some. The sample shows around 210,000 clones, around 80% of them seen only once. The data were taken from a study of cytomegalovirus exposure and HLA in healthy donors. Study results and limitations: Associated with HLA alleles at 0.05 false discovery rate in a later analysis were about 17,000 TCR beta sequences. Later examination showed HLA-associated TCR beta chains had greater clonal expansion than equally common others.

V shed 0 bases and J shed 0 bases, with 14 bases lying between them. This CDR3 contains 17 residues. Germline CDR1 LNHDA, CDR2 SQIVND (reference sequence). Sequenced input: PBMCs. The V gene is TRBV19, the J gene TRBJ1-1, with D possibly matching TRBD1 (6 bases). This sequence was found in a boy younger than 18 in good health and CMV-seronegative. The CDR3 loop is CASSIDAPRGVNTEAFF. For the CDR3, the DNA is TGTGCCAGTAGTATAGATGCCCCCAGGGGCGTGAACACTGAAGCTTTCTTT.